These 28 T cell receptor beta chains originate from one sample sequenced in a study. The sorted Tregs were CD4+CD25+CD127-/low cells. TCRdb redid the calling of the 5' RACE reads with MiXCR, one entry per CDR3 protein. Of approximately 11,000 distinct CDR3 sequences listed, approximately 17% were seen once; the top ten hold 3% to 4%. Sequenced material: Tregs sorted from a lymph node. These TCRs come from a female donor with breast cancer.

This clonotype was recorded at least ten times. The chain employs TRBV27 and TRBJ1-3, with TRBD1 as a possible D gene (5 bases). V lost 4 bases and J 1 base, leaving 11 bases between the germline ends. The CDR3 runs to 15 residues. Germline V gene data show CDR1 as MNHEY and CDR2 as SMNVEV (reference sequence). CDR3 nucleotides: TGTGCCAGCAGTTCACAGCGGGGGTCTGGAAACACCATATATTTT. Protein sequence: CASSSQRGSGNTIYF.

This clonotype rates as medium-sized. J is TRBJ2-4 and V is TRBV5-1; D unclear. The CDR3 is 14 amino acids. V was shortened by 3 bases and J by 1 base, with 8 bases between the two germline ends. From germline, CDR1 is SGHRS and CDR2 YFSETQ. The CDR3: CASSSLNAKNIQYF. In DNA, the CDR3 is TGCGCCAGCAGCTCTCTGAACGCCAAAAACATTCAGTACTTC.

With regard to this clonotype: This may be a read error: a much more frequent sequence differs by one nucleotide. The rearrangement uses TRBV29-1 and TRBJ2-2, with D perhaps TRBD2 (6 bases). Germline V gives CDR1 SQVTM, CDR2 ANQGSEA. This CDR3 contains 12 residues. For the CDR3, the DNA is TGCAGCGCCCAAATTGGAGGCGGGGATCTGTTTTTT. The encoded protein is CSAQIGGGDLFF.

This clonotype was found many times. The chain is built from TRBV7-2 and TRBJ1-2, with D hard to call. Germline values: CDR1 SGHTA, CDR2 FQGNSA. V lost 1 base, J lost 1 base, and 7 bases lay in between. The length of the CDR3 is 14 residues. CDR3 protein: CASSLGRVNYGYTF. Here the CDR3 DNA reads TGTGCCAGCAGCTTAGGACGGGTTAACTATGGCTACACCTTC.

V is TRBV11-2 and J is TRBJ2-4; TRBD2 agrees at 10 bases. In germline, CDR1 is SGHAT, CDR2 FQNNGV. CDR3 length: 18 amino acids. Germline trimming cut 3 bases from V and 8 bases from J; bases unmatched to any gene: 16. The CDR3 loop is CASSLGDLSGRAKDIQYF. The CDR3 DNA sequence: TGTGCCAGCAGCTTGGGGGACTTGAGCGGGAGGGCCAAGGACATTCAGTACTTC.

This clonotype was found a few times. The chain uses TRBV18 and TRBJ2-4, with D possibly being TRBD1 (5 bases). The CDR3 runs 13 residues. Germline values: CDR1 KGHSH, CDR2 LQKENI. The ends were cut back, 1 base at V and 8 bases at J, with 9 bases in the middle. The CDR3 DNA sequence: TGTGCCAGCTCACCACATAGCAGGGACATTCAGTACTTC. Protein product: CASSPHSRDIQYF.

By proportion, this clonotype is medium-sized (0.01 to 0.1%). The rearrangement links TRBV4-1 to TRBJ2-1; 9 bases match TRBD2. CDR3 length equals 15 residues. The V gene's germline CDR1 is MGHRA and CDR2 YSYEKL. V gave up 4 bases and J gave up 5 bases; unmatched junction bases: 6. Written as DNA, the CDR3 is TGCGCCAGCAGCCTTTTAGCGGGAGCCAACAATGAGCAGTTCTTC. This gives the protein CASSLLAGANNEQFF.

This chain joins TRBV5-1 and TRBJ1-1; maybe TRBD1 (5 bases). Looked up from germline, CDR1 is SGHRS and CDR2 is YFSETQ. Trimming shortened V by 4 bases and J by 2 bases, and 21 bases separated the two germline ends. CDR3 length equals 17 residues. CDR3 in DNA: TGCGCCAGCAGCCCCAGTGTTCTTCGGGGGTTAAACACTGAAGCTTTCTTT. Residues: CASSPSVLRGLNTEAFF.

Relative to its sample, this clonotype is medium-sized. V is TRBV6-6 and J is TRBJ2-7, with D perhaps TRBD1 (5 bases). Germline values: CDR1 MNHNY, CDR2 SVGAGI (reference sequence). With 6 bases removed from V and 1 base from J, the gap between germline ends came to 7 bases. There are 12 residues in the CDR3. The CDR3 loop reads CASSRQSYEQYF. CDR3 sequence (DNA): TGTGCCAGCAGCCGACAGTCCTACGAGCAGTACTTC.

This clonotype ranks as medium-sized. The V gene is TRBV6-2 or TRBV6-3, the J gene TRBJ1-5; 9 nucleotides line up with TRBD1. Germline CDR1 reads MNHEY; CDR2 reads SVGEGT. The CDR3 is 14 residues long. Trimming cost V 4 bases and J 5 bases; bases outside gene matches: 3. The CDR3 nucleotides read TGTGCCAGCAGTTCCGGGACAGGGCATCAGCCCCAGCATTTT. This codes for CASSSGTGHQPQHF.

This clonotype was seen more than once but under ten times. A read error may be the cause here, since a much bigger clone is one base away. V and J are TRBV7-9 and TRBJ1-2; D remains ambiguous. CDR1 is SEHNR and CDR2 is FQNEAQ in the germline V gene (reference sequence). The CDR3 loop spans 12 amino acids. This chain's CDR3 is CASILEWGGYTF. The CDR3, as DNA: TGTGCCAGCATCTTAGAATGGGGTGGCTACACCTTC. Based on the CDR3 plus reference TRBV7-9 and TRBJ1-2, the full variable domain is DTGVSQNPRHKITKRGQNVTFRCDPISEHNRLYWYRQTLGQGPEFLTYFQNEAQLEKSRLLSDRFSAERPKGSFSTLEIQRTEQGDSAMYLCASILEWGGYTFGSGTRLTVV.

This clonotype turned up a few times. The genes are TRBV5-1 and TRBJ1-6; D uncertain. Looked up from germline, CDR1 is SGHRS and CDR2 is YFSETQ. Trimming pared 0 bases from V and 4 bases from J, leaving 8 bases between. This CDR3 contains 15 residues. In DNA, the CDR3 is TGCGCCAGCAGCTTGGAACCCGGGTATAATTCACCCCTCCACTTT. It is translated as CASSLEPGYNSPLHF. Supplemented by reference TRBV5-1 and TRBJ1-6, the full variable domain reads KAGVTQTPRYLIKTRGQQVTLSCSPISGHRSVSWYQQTPGQGLQFLFEYFSETQRNKGNFPGRFSGRQFSNSRSEMNVSTLELGDSALYLCASSLEPGYNSPLHFGNGTRLTVT.

This clonotype was seen ten or more times. Sequence at one end of the junction differs from germline and may be a read error. The J gene is TRBJ1-1, the V gene TRBV5-1; D is perhaps TRBD1 (6 bases). Germline-derived CDR1 and CDR2 are SGHRS and YFSETQ. There are 15 residues in the CDR3. This CDR3 reads CASRLGRTAVKEAFF. In nucleotides, the CDR3 is TGCGCCAGCCGCTTGGGGCGGACAGCAGTTAAAGAAGCTTTCTTT.

This clonotype is medium-sized by share. This chain uses TRBV12-3 or TRBV12-4 with TRBJ2-7, with TRBD1 matching over 10 bases. The V and J ends lost 3 bases and 3 bases, in that order; junction bases with no gene match: 14. The CDR3 totals 18 residues. In DNA, the CDR3 is TGTGCCAGCAGTTTGGGACAGGGGCGATCTCGGACCTTCTACGAGCAGTACTTC. Translation: CASSLGQGRSRTFYEQYF.

The chain joins TRBV20-1 to TRBJ2-3; 8 nucleotides align to TRBD2. V shed 3 bases, J shed 2 bases, and the junction held 7 bases outside the gene matches. This CDR3 contains 15 residues. CDR1 is DFQATT and CDR2 is SNEGSKA in the germline V gene (reference sequence). For the CDR3, the DNA is TGCAGTGCTAGTCCCCCTAGCGGGCCCACAGATACGCAGTATTTT. It codes for CSASPPSGPTDTQYF.

This clonotype was counted between two and nine times. The rearrangement joins TRBV7-9 to TRBJ2-7; 7 nucleotides agree with TRBD1. The germline gives CDR1 SEHNR, CDR2 FQNEAQ (reference sequence). J lost 9 bases, V lost 5 bases, and 4 bases had no gene match. The CDR3 extends over 11 amino acids. CDR3 loop: CASSAWTGQYF. In DNA form, the CDR3 reads TGTGCCAGCAGCGCCTGGACAGGGCAGTACTTC.

This clonotype showed up many times. The chain links TRBV29-1 to TRBJ2-3, with TRBD2 as a possible D gene (5 bases). The CDR3 sequence is 12 residues long. The V gene lost 6 bases and the J gene lost 4 bases, with 11 bases spanning the gap. Germline V gene data show CDR1 as SQVTM and CDR2 as ANQGSEA. CDR3 in amino acids: CSVQIGADTQYF. The CDR3 nucleotides read TGCAGCGTACAGATCGGGGCAGATACGCAGTATTTT.

Many counts were recorded for this clonotype. The J gene is TRBJ2-3, the V gene TRBV5-1; 7 bases are shared with TRBD1. CDR1 and CDR2 from the germline V gene are SGHRS and YFSETQ. CDR3 size: 14 residues. Unmatched junction bases numbered 10, after V lost 0 bases and J lost 12 bases. DNA for the CDR3: TGCGCCAGCAGCTTGGGTGTGGGACAGAGGATACAGTATTTT. Amino acids: CASSLGVGQRIQYF. Full variable domain (remainder filled in from reference TRBV5-1 and TRBJ2-3): KAGVTQTPRYLIKTRGQQVTLSCSPISGHRSVSWYQQTPGQGLQFLFEYFSETQRNKGNFPGRFSGRQFSNSRSEMNVSTLELGDSALYLCASSLGVGQRIQYFGPGTRLTVL.

This clonotype was recorded a few times. Sequence at one end of the junction differs from germline and may be a read error. V is TRBV6-1 and J is TRBJ2-5, with TRBD2 as a possible D gene (6 bases). This CDR3 spans 15 amino acids. The V gene's germline CDR1 is MNHNS and CDR2 SASEGT. Written as DNA, the CDR3 is TGTGTCAGCATTCGTCGGGAGACCGTCCAAGAGACCCAGTACTTC. Translated, it gives CVSIRRETVQETQYF.

J is TRBJ1-2 and V is TRBV2; the D gene is possibly TRBD1 (5 bases). The CDR3 runs 14 residues. Germline values: CDR1 SNHLY, CDR2 FYNNEI. V was trimmed by 2 bases and J by 8 bases, leaving 15 bases between them. This CDR3 reads CASSEQGELGGYTF. CDR3 nucleotides: TGTGCCAGCAGTGAACAGGGTGAGCTGGGAGGCTACACCTTC.

There are a few counts of this clonotype. The J gene is TRBJ2-1, the V gene TRBV28; TRBD2 might be the D (6 bases). This CDR3 has 13 residues. V was clipped by 10 bases and J by 7 bases, with 17 bases between them. Germline V CDR1 and CDR2: MDHEN, SYDVKM. CDR3 DNA: TGTGCCACGAACGGGAGAGTGGTTAATGAGCAGTTCTTC. Amino acids: CATNGRVVNEQFF.

This clonotype ranks as medium-sized. This chain connects TRBV28 to TRBJ2-1; no clear D. The CDR3 extends over 13 amino acids. V was trimmed by 6 bases and J by 9 bases, leaving 15 bases between them. Germline V lookup: CDR1 MDHEN, CDR2 SYDVKM. CDR3 sequence: CASSRIVSSEQFF. The CDR3 DNA is TGTGCCAGCAGCCGTATCGTAAGTAGTGAGCAGTTCTTC.

This clonotype is medium-sized. The genes are TRBV5-1 and TRBJ2-1; 10 bases agree with TRBD1. The V segment lost 9 bases and the J segment 6 bases; nucleotides outside the gene matches: 6. The CDR3 has 13 amino acids. From germline, CDR1 is SGHRS and CDR2 YFSETQ. CDR3 loop: CATRGTGANEQFF. Written as DNA, the CDR3 is TGCGCCACCCGTGGGACAGGGGCCAATGAGCAGTTCTTC.

By sample share, this clonotype is medium-sized. This sequence joins TRBV20-1 and TRBJ2-1; D possibly uses TRBD1 or TRBD2 (6 bases each). V was cut by 8 bases and J by 5 bases, with 16 bases left in between. Germline CDR1 reads DFQATT; CDR2 reads SNEGSKA (reference sequence). The CDR3 length is 13 residues. The CDR3, as DNA: TGCAGTTGGGCGGGGACACAACACAATGAGCAGTTCTTC. Protein product: CSWAGTQHNEQFF.

The sample holds many counts of this clonotype. The V and J genes are TRBV29-1 and TRBJ2-7, with D perhaps matching TRBD2 (6 bases). The length of the CDR3 is 15 residues. CDR1 and CDR2 from the germline V gene are SQVTM and ANQGSEA. The germline V and J ends were trimmed by 6 bases and 5 bases, with 23 bases remaining between them. CDR3 bases: TGCAGCGTCCAGGACTACGCCGGAGACGCCGACGAGCAGTACTTC. Amino acids: CSVQDYAGDADEQYF.

This clonotype was seen a handful of times. One base away lies a much larger clone, so this may be a sequencing read error. CDR3 sequence (DNA): TGTGCCAGCAGCTTAGGAGTCGGACAAGAGACCCAGTACTTC. It is translated as CASSLGVGQETQYF. The V and J genes are TRBV7-9 and TRBJ2-5; D call uncertain. Trimming removed 1 base at V and 2 bases at J, with 8 bases between. The CDR3 has 14 amino acids. Germline assignment: CDR1 SEHNR and CDR2 FQNEAQ (reference sequence).

Sample share makes this clonotype medium-sized. The chain uses TRBV7-2 and TRBJ2-7; 11 nucleotides agree with TRBD2. Germline CDR1 reads SGHTA; CDR2 reads FQGNSA. Unmatched junction bases numbered 4, after V lost 10 bases and J lost 2 bases. This CDR3 comprises 13 residues. The CDR3 DNA follows: TGTGCCACCGCGACTAGCGGGGCCTACGAGCAGTACTTC. The encoded protein is CATATSGAYEQYF.

Comment on this clonotype: A read error is possible here, since a much larger clone lies one base away. The CDR3 here is CASSLGSGVEYEQYF. The CDR3 DNA is TGTGCCAGCAGCTTGGGATCGGGGGTGGAGTATGAGCAGTACTTC. The chain employs TRBV7-2 and TRBJ2-7; D is possibly TRBD2 (6 bases). Germline V gene sequence: CDR1 SGHTA, CDR2 FQGNSA. The CDR3 totals 15 residues. V lost 3 bases and J 7 bases, leaving 19 bases between the germline ends.